This T cell receptor beta chain was captured in a study of T cell changes during pregnancy in multiple sclerosis. CDR1 is SGHRS, CDR2 YFSETQ, per germline. CDR3 length: 15 amino acids. V was clipped by 5 bases and J by 3 bases, with 15 bases between them. The data were produced by immunoSEQ multiplex PCR, yet TCRdb's version contains in-frame clones alone and is incomplete. There are about 45,000 clones in the sample; 90% to 97% occur only once, and approximately 1% lies in the top ten. This rearrangement joins TRBV5-1 to TRBJ2-1; a possible D gene is TRBD2 (6 bases). The sequencing here drew on peripheral blood, taken in the second trimester of pregnancy. This clonotype was sampled from a female donor with multiple sclerosis, enrolled in a pregnancy study. CDR3 sequence reads: CASRMEGPNYNEQFF. The CDR3 nucleotides read TGCGCCAGCAGAATGGAGGGTCCCAACTACAATGAGCAGTTCTTC.